The source of this T cell receptor beta chain is a study of T cell responses to AZD1222 COVID-19 vaccine. General observations from the study: Most donors were white British and more were female, and clonal diversity was possibly underestimated. Following two doses of AZD1222, Spike-specific TCR breadth and depth rose. The reported proportion of spike-specific TCRs targeting unmutated variant regions was nearly half.

As to this clone: Its target is not known.

Looked up from germline, CDR1 is SGHRS and CDR2 is YFSETQ. The CDR3 is 13 residues long. Trimming took off 5 bases at V and 5 bases at J, with 13 bases between the two ends. The data were produced by immunoSEQ multiplex PCR, yet TCRdb's version contains in-frame clones alone and is incomplete. The table lists approximately 64,000 clones, 84% of them singletons. The TCR originated in an adult in good health. This chain links TRBV5-1 with TRBJ1-2, with D maybe TRBD1 (5 bases). The material sequenced was peripheral blood, taken on day 0 of AZD1222 vaccination. This CDR3 reads CASSTSGGYGYTF. The CDR3 DNA reads as TGCGCCAGCAGTACCTCTGGGGGATATGGCTACACCTTC.